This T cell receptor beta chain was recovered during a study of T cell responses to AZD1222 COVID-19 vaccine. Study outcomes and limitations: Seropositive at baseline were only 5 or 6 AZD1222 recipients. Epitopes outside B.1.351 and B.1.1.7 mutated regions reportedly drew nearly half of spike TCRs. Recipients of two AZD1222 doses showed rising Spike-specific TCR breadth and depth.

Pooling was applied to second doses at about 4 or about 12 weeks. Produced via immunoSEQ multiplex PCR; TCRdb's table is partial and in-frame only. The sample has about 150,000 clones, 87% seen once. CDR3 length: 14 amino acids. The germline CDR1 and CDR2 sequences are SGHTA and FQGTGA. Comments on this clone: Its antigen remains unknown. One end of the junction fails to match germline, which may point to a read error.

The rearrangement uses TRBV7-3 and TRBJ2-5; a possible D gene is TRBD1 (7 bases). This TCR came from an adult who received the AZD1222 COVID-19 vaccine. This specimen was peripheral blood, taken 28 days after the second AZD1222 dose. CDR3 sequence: CASSSRLDRRAPDF. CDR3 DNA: TGTGCCAGCAGCTCCCGATTGGACAGGAGGGCCCCGGACTTC.